The 22 T cell receptor beta chains below were found in one sample sequenced in a study of T cell changes during pregnancy in multiple sclerosis. TCRdb's table, derived via immunoSEQ multiplex PCR, lists solely in-frame clones and lacks some. The sample shows fewer than 75,000 clones, more than 85% of them seen only once. The specimen was peripheral blood, collected in the first trimester of pregnancy. These receptors all stem from a female donor with multiple sclerosis, enrolled in a pregnancy study.

The chain uses TRBV29-1 and TRBJ1-1; no clear D. The CDR3 length is 11 residues. The germline V and J ends were trimmed by 5 bases and 8 bases, with 12 bases remaining between them. CDR1 and CDR2 (germline): SQVTM, ANQGSEA. CDR3 loop: CSVRGSSEAFF. The CDR3 nucleotides are TGCAGCGTTCGAGGCTCGTCGGAAGCTTTCTTT.

The chain joins TRBV19 to TRBJ1-2, with D perhaps matching TRBD1 (6 bases). Germline lookup yields CDR1 LNHDA and CDR2 SQIVND (reference sequence). Trimming shortened V by 7 bases and J by 7 bases, and 13 bases separated the two germline ends. The length of the CDR3 is 12 residues. Here the CDR3 reads CASTRGKGGYTF. The CDR3 DNA follows: TGTGCCAGTACCAGGGGCAAGGGTGGCTACACCTTC.

This rearrangement joins TRBV7-9 to TRBJ2-4, with D perhaps TRBD1 (6 bases). Trimming took off 3 bases at V and 3 bases at J, with 12 bases between the two ends. CDR3 length: 15 residues. The germline V gene encodes CDR1 SEHNR and CDR2 FQNEAQ (reference sequence). Here the CDR3 DNA reads TGTGCCAGCAGCTTGCAGGGGCTAGGCAAAAACATTCAGTACTTC. Its translation: CASSLQGLGKNIQYF.

The chain employs TRBV19 and TRBJ1-5; D uncertain. Trimming removed 6 bases from V and 2 bases from J, with 8 bases in between. This CDR3 contains 13 residues. Germline CDR1 and CDR2: LNHDA and SQIVND (reference sequence). CDR3 protein: CASRKEGNQPQHF. CDR3 sequence (DNA): TGTGCCAGTAGAAAGGAGGGCAATCAGCCCCAGCATTTT.

The V gene is TRBV5-8, the J gene TRBJ2-4; TRBD2 matches at 8 bases. Unmatched junction bases numbered 2, after V lost 0 bases and J lost 0 bases. Germline CDR1 SGHTS, CDR2 YDEGEE. The CDR3 runs 16 residues. CDR3 region: CASSLGLALAKNIQYF. In DNA form, the CDR3 reads TGTGCCAGCAGCTTGGGACTAGCGCTAGCCAAAAACATTCAGTACTTC.

CDR3 sequence reads: CASSLEGQGREQYF. CDR3 in DNA: TGCGCCAGCAGCTTGGAGGGACAGGGGCGCGAGCAGTACTTC. The rearrangement uses TRBV5-1 and TRBJ2-7; 10 nucleotides line up with TRBD1. Germline loops: CDR1 SGHRS, CDR2 YFSETQ. The CDR3 is made up of 14 amino acids. The V segment lost 0 bases and the J segment 6 bases; nucleotides outside the gene matches: 3.

This chain uses TRBV28 with TRBJ1-3; D possibly corresponds to TRBD1 (6 bases). Germline-derived CDR1 and CDR2 are MDHEN and SYDVKM. This CDR3 is built from 14 residues. V gave up 6 bases and J gave up 4 bases, with 13 bases separating them. CDR3 loop: CASSKDSFGNTIYF. The CDR3 nucleotides read TGTGCCAGCAGCAAGGACAGCTTCGGAAACACCATATATTTT.

V usage is TRBV28 and J usage is TRBJ2-3; no definite D call. Germline V gives CDR1 MDHEN, CDR2 SYDVKM. CDR3 size: 12 residues. Between the trimmed V and J ends, which lost 6 bases and 0 bases, there was a span of 4 bases. The CDR3 sequence is CASSRSTDTQYF. The CDR3 nucleotides read TGTGCCAGCAGCCGTAGCACAGATACGCAGTATTTT.

This clone showed up just a few times. The chain joins TRBV4-1 to TRBJ1-1; TRBD1 aligns across 10 bases. The length of the CDR3 is 17 residues. In germline, CDR1 is MGHRA, CDR2 YSYEKL. V gave up 1 base and J gave up 0 bases; unmatched junction bases: 5. CDR3 DNA sequence: TGCGCCAGCAGCCAAGGACAGGGGGCTAGGATGAACACTGAAGCTTTCTTT. It codes for CASSQGQGARMNTEAFF.

This chain joins TRBV6-1 and TRBJ2-3; D unclear. V was shortened by 10 bases and J by 2 bases, with 7 bases between the two germline ends. This CDR3 spans 11 amino acids. In germline, CDR1 is MNHNS, CDR2 SASEGT. CDR3 in DNA: TGTGCCACCTCCTCCACAGATACGCAGTATTTT. This translates into CATSSTDTQYF.

This clone has just one count. This chain connects TRBV4-2 to TRBJ2-1; possible D gene TRBD2, 6 bases. Trimming removed 1 base from V and 4 bases from J, with 14 bases in between. CDR3 length: 16 amino acids. Germline V gene lookup returns CDR1 LGHNA and CDR2 YNFKEQ. CDR3 region: CASSQGGTGDYNEQFF. For the CDR3, the DNA is TGTGCCAGCAGCCAAGGTGGTACGGGAGATTACAATGAGCAGTTCTTC.

This clone was observed once. The chain uses TRBV7-9 and TRBJ1-6; tentative D call: TRBD1 (5 bases). V gave up 3 bases and J gave up 5 bases, with 8 bases separating them. In germline, CDR1 is SEHNR, CDR2 FQNEAQ (reference sequence). The CDR3 length is 14 residues. CDR3 loop: CASSFGGDNSPLHF. CDR3 DNA sequence: TGTGCCAGCAGCTTCGGGGGGGATAATTCACCCCTCCACTTT.

The V and J genes are TRBV10-3 and TRBJ1-3; 10 bases fit TRBD1. This CDR3 is 19 amino acids long. From germline, CDR1 is ENHRY and CDR2 SYGVKD. V dropped 4 bases and J dropped 2; count of bases not matched to a gene: 14. The CDR3 sequence is CAISATGTGALGAGNTIYF. CDR3 DNA: TGTGCCATCAGTGCTACCGGGACAGGGGCACTTGGGGCTGGAAACACCATATATTTT.

In nucleotides, the CDR3 is TGTGCCAGCAGCGGATGGACTAGCGGGAGATACGAGCAGTACTTC. Its protein product is CASSGWTSGRYEQYF. The chain employs TRBV9 and TRBJ2-7, with 13 bases fitting TRBD2. J was trimmed by 4 bases and V by 3 bases; bases with no gene match: 4. Germline V gene sequence: CDR1 SGDLS, CDR2 YYNGEE. The CDR3 has 15 residues.

This clone has only a few counts. V gene TRBV5-1 combines with J gene TRBJ1-1; D is perhaps TRBD1 (5 bases). The germline V and J ends were trimmed by 6 bases and 2 bases, with 14 bases remaining between them. In germline, CDR1 is SGHRS, CDR2 YFSETQ. The CDR3 contains 14 residues. CDR3: CASTTRDPNTEAFF. The DNA for the CDR3 is TGCGCCAGCACTACCAGGGATCCCAACACTGAAGCTTTCTTT.

The chain links TRBV5-4 to TRBJ2-7, with TRBD1 identical over 7 bases. J was trimmed by 1 base and V by 4 bases; bases with no gene match: 8. Germline assignment: CDR1 SGHNT and CDR2 YYREEE (reference sequence). This CDR3 is built from 15 residues. DNA for the CDR3: TGTGCCAGCAGCCCGGACAGGCCCGGGTCCTACGAGCAGTACTTC. Protein sequence: CASSPDRPGSYEQYF.

The chain links TRBV5-6 to TRBJ2-1, with D perhaps matching TRBD2 (5 bases). V lost 6 bases to trimming and J lost 4 bases, with 14 bases between them. The CDR3 sequence is 14 residues long. Germline V lookup: CDR1 SGHDT, CDR2 YYEEEE. This chain's CDR3 is CASTVSVRYNEQFF. The DNA for the CDR3 is TGTGCCAGCACCGTTAGCGTGAGGTACAATGAGCAGTTCTTC.

The rearrangement uses TRBV30 and TRBJ1-5; unclear D gene. This CDR3 comprises 14 residues. V shed 2 bases and J shed 5 bases, with 13 bases lying between them. Per the germline V gene, CDR1 is GTSNPN and CDR2 is SVGIG (reference sequence). The CDR3 loop is CAWSRAGAYQPQHF. CDR3 coding DNA: TGTGCCTGGAGTCGGGCGGGAGCTTATCAGCCCCAGCATTTT.

This clone was seen once. V is TRBV19 and J is TRBJ1-1; D may be TRBD1 (5 bases). Germline V gene lookup returns CDR1 LNHDA and CDR2 SQIVND (reference sequence). This CDR3 spans 16 amino acids. The V gene lost 3 bases and the J gene lost 0 bases, with 14 bases spanning the gap. The CDR3 sequence is CASSIGRGLMNTEAFF. The CDR3, as DNA: TGTGCCAGTAGTATTGGTAGGGGACTGATGAACACTGAAGCTTTCTTT.

The rearrangement links TRBV28 to TRBJ1-5, with TRBD1 matching 7 bases. From germline, CDR1 is MDHEN and CDR2 SYDVKM. The V and J ends lost 3 bases and 6 bases, in that order; junction bases with no gene match: 5. The CDR3 loop spans 14 amino acids. CDR3 region: CASSFWRGPQPQHF. CDR3 nucleotide sequence: TGTGCCAGCAGTTTCTGGAGGGGGCCTCAGCCCCAGCATTTT.

The V call is TRBV18, the J call TRBJ1-4; 7 positions match TRBD1. Per the germline V gene, CDR1 is KGHSH and CDR2 is LQKENI. CDR3 length: 14 residues. The J segment lost 2 bases and the V segment lost 4 bases, leaving 1 base of the junction unmatched. The CDR3 DNA is TGTGCCAGCTCACTACAGGGGACTAATGAAAAACTGTTTTTT. Translated, it gives CASSLQGTNEKLFF. Together with reference TRBV18 and TRBJ1-4, the CDR3 gives the full variable domain: NAGVMQNPRHLVRRRGQEARLRCSPMKGHSHVYWYRQLPEEGLKFMVYLQKENIIDESGMPKERFSAEFPKEGPSILRIQQVVRGDSAAYFCASSLQGTNEKLFFGSGTQLSVL.

This clone appeared once. The rearrangement links TRBV18 to TRBJ2-5; tentative D call: TRBD1 (7 bases). This CDR3 has 16 amino acids. Germline V CDR1 and CDR2: KGHSH, LQKENI. Between the trimmed V and J ends, which lost 1 base and 4 bases, there was a span of 16 bases. CDR3 sequence reads: CASSPLRAGGRETQYF. The CDR3 coding sequence is TGTGCCAGCTCACCACTTCGGGCAGGGGGGAGAGAGACCCAGTACTTC. Full variable domain (rest looked up from reference TRBV18 and TRBJ2-5): NAGVMQNPRHLVRRRGQEARLRCSPMKGHSHVYWYRQLPEEGLKFMVYLQKENIIDESGMPKERFSAEFPKEGPSILRIQQVVRGDSAAYFCASSPLRAGGRETQYFGPGTRLLVL.